These 9 T cell receptor beta chains originate from one sample sequenced in a study of blood T cell repertoires in COVID-19. Assay used: immunoSEQ multiplex PCR; TCRdb lists only in-frame clones, some missing. The data hold roughly 500,000 clones, with roughly 90% observed a single time. Sequencing was done on a sample of PBMCs or T cells enriched from blood (not recorded which). The receptor set was obtained from a middle-aged woman who had recovered from COVID-19.

This chain links TRBV27 with TRBJ1-2; TRBD1 agrees at 7 bases. The CDR3 loop spans 14 amino acids. Trimming took 4 bases from V and 6 from J; bases not matched to a gene: 8. Per germline, CDR1 MNHEY and CDR2 SMNVEV (reference sequence). The CDR3 DNA sequence: TGTGCCAGCAGTTCCTTGGACAGGCGGGATGGCTACACCTTC. This codes for CASSSLDRRDGYTF.

The J gene is TRBJ1-1, the V gene TRBV5-4; D is undetermined. CDR1 and CDR2 (germline): SGHNT, YYREEE (reference sequence). The CDR3 spans 17 residues. V lost 2 bases and J 6 bases, leaving 23 bases between the germline ends. CDR3 coding DNA: TGTGCCAGCAGCTTTTTCCACAAATCCCCAAACATCGCTGAAGCTTTCTTT. Translating gives CASSFFHKSPNIAEAFF.

The V call is TRBV4-1, the J call TRBJ1-6, with 10 bases lining up with TRBD1. CDR3 length equals 20 residues. Germline V gene sequence: CDR1 MGHRA, CDR2 YSYEKL. The junction had 15 bases not matched to a gene; V was cut back by 1 base and J by 6 bases. CDR3 residues: CASSQGNDRGRRFGNSPLHF. Here the CDR3 DNA reads TGCGCCAGCAGCCAAGGCAACGACAGGGGGCGTCGATTCGGTAATTCACCCCTCCACTTT.

The chain couples TRBV6-4 to TRBJ1-1, with a weak D call TRBD1 (6 bases). CDR1 and CDR2 (germline): MRHNA, SNTAGT. V dropped 6 bases and J dropped 1 base, with 18 bases sitting between them. CDR3 length: 16 residues. CDR3: CASRRESQGTNTEAFF. DNA for the CDR3: TGTGCCAGCAGGAGAGAATCACAGGGTACGAACACTGAAGCTTTCTTT.

The V and J genes are TRBV14 and TRBJ2-1; TRBD2 might be the D (5 bases). V lost 0 bases and J lost 4, with 13 bases in between. Per the germline V gene, CDR1 is SGHDN and CDR2 is FVKESK. The CDR3 runs 16 residues. CDR3 nucleotides: TGTGCCAGCAGCCAAGAGGAAGAGGACTTATACAATGAGCAGTTCTTC. Translation: CASSQEEEDLYNEQFF.

The chain links TRBV5-5 to TRBJ2-1; 7 positions match TRBD1. The V gene's germline CDR1 is SGHKS and CDR2 YYEKEE (reference sequence). J was trimmed by 2 bases and V by 4 bases; bases with no gene match: 6. The CDR3 consists of 15 residues. In DNA form, the CDR3 reads TGTGCCAGCAGCCAGTCAGGGGGTACCTACAATGAGCAGTTCTTC. Encoded protein: CASSQSGGTYNEQFF.

The chain has TRBV18 and TRBJ2-5; TRBD2 is a possible D gene (7 bases). Germline CDR1 is KGHSH and CDR2 is LQKENI. V was shortened by 0 bases and J by 4 bases, with 9 bases between the two germline ends. There are 14 residues in the CDR3. CDR3 sequence reads: CASSPPGGPETQYF. The CDR3 nucleotides read TGTGCCAGCTCACCACCGGGGGGGCCAGAGACCCAGTACTTC.

The V call is TRBV14, the J call TRBJ1-4; 8 nucleotides agree with TRBD1. With 4 bases clipped from V and 8 bases from J, the junction kept 12 bases outside the gene matches. Germline CDR1 is SGHDN and CDR2 is FVKESK. The CDR3 is 16 residues long. Here the CDR3 DNA reads TGTGCCAGCAGCCCCGGACAGGGTCACGGGGGGGAAAAACTGTTTTTT. This translates into CASSPGQGHGGEKLFF.

The rearrangement uses TRBV29-1 and TRBJ1-2; 7 nucleotides line up with TRBD1. The CDR3 runs 14 residues. Germline V gene data show CDR1 as SQVTM and CDR2 as ANQGSEA. Germline trimming cut 0 bases from V and 3 bases from J; bases unmatched to any gene: 4. DNA of the CDR3: TGCAGCGTTGAAGATGCAGGACAGGACTATGGCTACACCTTC. Translating it yields CSVEDAGQDYGYTF. Using reference TRBV29-1 and TRBJ1-2 for the parts outside the CDR3, the full variable domain is SAVISQKPSRDICQRGTSLTIQCQVDSQVTMMFWYRQQPGQSLTLIATANQGSEATYESGFVIDKFPISRPNLTFSTLTVSNMSPEDSSIYLCSVEDAGQDYGYTFGSGTRLTVV.